These 11 T cell receptor beta chains were sequenced from one sample in a study of shared clonotypes between healthy human individuals. Sequenced by immunoSEQ multiplex PCR; TCRdb stores in-frame clones only, minus some. The sample shows under 1,100,000 clones, around four fifths of them seen only once. The source material was memory CD4+ T cells sorted from blood. Subset noted: CD45RA-negative fraction. These receptors originate from a man in his late teens or twenties in good health.

The rearrangement joins TRBV7-9 to TRBJ2-2; D unclear. Per the germline V gene, CDR1 is SEHNR and CDR2 is FQNEAQ (reference sequence). V shed 2 bases and J shed 0 bases, with 7 bases lying between them. This CDR3 contains 15 residues. The CDR3 DNA is TGTGCCAGCAGCTTATTTCCCTCGAACACCGGGGAGCTGTTTTTT. Residues: CASSLFPSNTGELFF.

This chain uses TRBV2 with TRBJ1-4; D not certain. V was pared by 5 bases and J by 0 bases, with 13 bases between. The CDR3 spans 16 residues. Per germline, CDR1 SNHLY and CDR2 FYNNEI. This CDR3 is CASSLERPATNEKLFF. In DNA form, the CDR3 reads TGTGCCAGCAGTCTTGAGCGACCTGCAACTAATGAAAAACTGTTTTTT.

This clone was picked up one time. V usage is TRBV28 and J usage is TRBJ1-2, with 8 bases fitting TRBD1. Germline CDR1 reads MDHEN; CDR2 reads SYDVKM. The trim removed 6 bases at V and 7 bases at J, leaving 7 bases unmatched. CDR3 length equals 13 residues. Here the CDR3 reads CASRSQGVGGYTF. The CDR3 DNA reads TGTGCCAGCAGATCACAGGGGGTCGGTGGCTACACCTTC.

The chain joins TRBV2 to TRBJ1-6, with 8 bases fitting TRBD1. This CDR3 region has 16 residues. V shed 6 bases and J 6 bases; nucleotides not matched to a gene: 10. CDR1 SNHLY and CDR2 FYNNEI come from the germline V gene. The CDR3 region is CASSATGAVLNSPLHF. The CDR3 nucleotides read TGTGCCAGCAGCGCGACAGGGGCGGTTCTTAATTCACCCCTCCACTTT.

The gene calls are TRBV9 and TRBJ1-2; D not certain. V was clipped by 4 bases and J by 4 bases, with 11 bases between them. The germline V gene encodes CDR1 SGDLS and CDR2 YYNGEE. The CDR3 covers 13 residues. The CDR3, as DNA: TGTGCCAGCAGCATAACACCGACCTATGGCTACACCTTC. This gives the protein CASSITPTYGYTF.

The chain has TRBV6-5 and TRBJ2-7, with D maybe TRBD1 (6 bases). There are 14 residues in the CDR3. Trimming stripped 8 bases from V and 3 bases from J, with 17 bases between. Germline-derived CDR1 and CDR2 are MNHEY and SVGAGI. CDR3: CASQGPGRGYEQYF. The CDR3 DNA follows: TGTGCCAGCCAAGGACCGGGCAGGGGCTACGAGCAGTACTTC.

The chain couples TRBV10-3 to TRBJ1-4; maybe TRBD1 (6 bases). The germline CDR1 and CDR2 sequences are ENHRY and SYGVKD. CDR3 length: 17 residues. Trimming took off 0 bases at V and 0 bases at J, with 11 bases between the two ends. DNA of the CDR3: TGTGCCATCAGTGAGTCGTCAGGGGCCGCAACTAATGAAAAACTGTTTTTT. This gives the protein CAISESSGAATNEKLFF.

This clone was recorded once. The chain has TRBV30 and TRBJ2-7; the D call may be TRBD1 or TRBD2 (5 bases each). The CDR3 extends over 11 amino acids. The V gene lost 4 bases and the J gene lost 7 bases, with 11 bases spanning the gap. CDR1 GTSNPN and CDR2 SVGIG come from the germline V gene (reference sequence). CDR3 region: CAWNYEGEQYF. CDR3 in DNA: TGTGCCTGGAATTACGAGGGGGAGCAGTACTTC.

This chain links TRBV5-1 with TRBJ2-1; the match to TRBD2 covers 13 bases. This CDR3 has 15 amino acids. CDR1 SGHRS and CDR2 YFSETQ come from the germline V gene. V trimming: 4 bases; J trimming: 6 bases; junction bases outside the gene matches: 4. The CDR3 region has the DNA TGCGCCAGCAGCGAAACTAGCGGGAGGGCCAATGAGCAGTTCTTC. Translation gives CASSETSGRANEQFF.

This sequence joins TRBV10-3 and TRBJ2-3; 10 bases agree with TRBD2. V shed 3 bases, J shed 4 bases, and the junction held 1 base outside the gene matches. CDR3 length: 14 amino acids. Germline V lookup: CDR1 ENHRY, CDR2 SYGVKD. The CDR3 coding sequence is TGTGCCATCAGTGATCTAGCGGGAGCAGATACGCAGTATTTT. As protein: CAISDLAGADTQYF.

The chain is built from TRBV28 and TRBJ2-3, with 8 nucleotides matching TRBD2. CDR3 length: 16 residues. V lost 4 bases and J lost 8; bases outside the gene matches: 14. Germline CDR1 is MDHEN and CDR2 is SYDVKM. The chain's CDR3 is CASSSPGAGDGGTQYF. DNA of the CDR3: TGTGCCAGCAGTTCCCCTGGAGCGGGGGACGGGGGTACGCAGTATTTT.